This T cell receptor (beta chain) is drawn from a study of T cells in Graves' hyperthyroidism and ophthalmopathy. Points from the study as a whole: Classification by a 13 V-J model distinguished ophthalmopathy from stable hyperthyroidism.

RNA transcripts served as the template for amplifying TCR beta CDR3 regions. During a first-round RT-PCR of the TCR CDR3, the HTBI primer set was used. TCRdb reanalysed the multiplex PCR reads using MiXCR and keeps one entry per CDR3 protein. The sample lists 450,000 to 700,000 distinct CDR3 sequences, 40% to 55% occurring once. This clonotype was observed at least ten times. Its antigen is undetermined. Germline V gene data show CDR1 as LGHDT and CDR2 as YNNKEL (reference sequence). The CDR3 covers 11 residues. V gave up 3 bases and J gave up 12 bases; unmatched junction bases: 3. The TCR sequence derives from an adult woman with Graves' disease, either hyperthyroidism or ophthalmopathy (not recorded which). The rearrangement joins TRBV3-1 to TRBJ1-2, with TRBD1 matching over 8 bases. The sequenced material came from peripheral blood or thyroid tissue (not recorded which). CDR3 DNA: TGTGCCAGCAGCCAGGGACAGGATAACACCTTC. As protein: CASSQGQDNTF.